These T cell receptor beta chains were read from a single sample in a study of cytomegalovirus exposure and HLA in healthy donors. Data came from immunoSEQ multiplex PCR; TCRdb stores just in-frame clones and leaves some out. The table includes about 190,000 clones, about 87% detected once. The material sequenced was PBMCs. The source is a woman aged 18-35 years in good health and CMV-seronegative. CDR3s include the opening cysteine and the closing phenylalanine or tryptophan. The D gene is left open where the match is weak. Only part of the rows carry a size: once, few, many, or a class if the clone is expanded.

clone_size d_call j_call v_call cdr3_nt cdr3_aa
. . TRBJ1-2 TRBV18 TGTGCCAGCTCACCAACAGGCGACCTGAACTATGGCTACACCTTC CASSPTGDLNYGYTF
once . TRBJ2-1 TRBV19 TGTGCCAGTGTCTCTGGAGGAGACTACAATGAGCAGTTCTTC CASVSGGDYNEQFF
. . TRBJ1-2 TRBV29-1 TGCAGCGTTAGCCAGGGCGGTGGCTACACCTTC CSVSQGGGYTF
. . TRBJ2-5 TRBV5-1 TGCGCCAGCAGCTTGCAGTCTGTCGGCGGGGAGACCCAGTACTTC CASSLQSVGGETQYF
. . TRBJ1-1 TRBV29-1 TGCAGCGTTGCCGTGGGGGCCGGACCGAACACTGAAGCTTTCTTT CSVAVGAGPNTEAFF
once . TRBJ1-2 TRBV7-9 TGTGCCAGCAGCCCGAACCACCAGGCTAACTATGGCTACACCTTC CASSPNHQANYGYTF
. . TRBJ2-3 TRBV6-5 TGTGCCAGCAGTTACTCTTGGAGGGCGGCAGATACGCAGTATTTT CASSYSWRAADTQYF
. . TRBJ1-5 TRBV18 TGTGCCAGCTCCGTTACAGGGAATAGCAATCAGCCCCAGCATTTT CASSVTGNSNQPQHF
. . TRBJ2-4 TRBV7-9 TGTGCCAGCAGCTTCGACAGAGCCAAAAACATTCAGTACTTC CASSFDRAKNIQYF
. . TRBJ2-1 TRBV7-2 TGTGCCAGCAGCCCCGGGAATGAGCAGTTCTTC CASSPGNEQFF
. TRBD2 TRBJ2-3 TRBV6-5 TGTGCCAGCAGGACTAGCGGGAGGCCAGATACGCAGTATTTT CASRTSGRPDTQYF
. TRBD1 TRBJ1-1 TRBV5-1 TGCGCCAGCAGATGGACAGGGGGCGCGAACACTGAAGCTTTCTTT CASRWTGGANTEAFF
. TRBD1 TRBJ1-6 TRBV11-2 TGTGCCAGCAGCTTAGAACAGGGGAAAAATTCACCCCTCCACTTT CASSLEQGKNSPLHF
. . TRBJ1-3 TRBV4-1 TGCGCCAGCAGCCAACCTCCAGGGGACTCTGGAAACACCATATATTTT CASSQPPGDSGNTIYF
. . TRBJ1-2 TRBV6-5 TGTGCCAGCAGTCCCGACACAGGGAACTATGGCTACACCTTC CASSPDTGNYGYTF
. . TRBJ1-3 TRBV27 TGTGCCAGCAGTCCGCGCAGGGGATACTCTGGAAACACCATATATTTT CASSPRRGYSGNTIYF
few . TRBJ2-7 TRBV6-1 TGTGCCAGCAGTGAAAGACAGGACGAGCAGTACTTC CASSERQDEQYF
. . TRBJ2-7 TRBV18 TGTGCCAGCTCACCCCGGGCCTTAGCGTACGAGCAGTACTTC CASSPRALAYEQYF
once TRBD1 TRBJ2-7 TRBV11-1 TGTGCCAGCAGGGACGCGACAGGGGCCTCCTACGAGCAGTACTTC CASRDATGASYEQYF
once TRBD1 TRBJ1-2 TRBV15 TGTGCCACCAGCAGAGATTCAGGTAGGGACAGAGGCTACACCTTC CATSRDSGRDRGYTF
. TRBD1 TRBJ1-1 TRBV29-1 TGCAGCGTTGAAGAATTTGAAGGGGGCCTAAACACTGAAGCTTTCTTT CSVEEFEGGLNTEAFF
. TRBD1 TRBJ1-6 TRBV6-1 TGTGCCAGCAGTGAGACTCGGACAGGGGCAGGGTCACCCCTCCACTTT CASSETRTGAGSPLHF
. . TRBJ1-2 TRBV5-5 TGTGCCAGCAGCTCCGCAGGGACATATGGCTACACCTTC CASSSAGTYGYTF
once . TRBJ1-2 TRBV19 TGTGCCAGTAGTATCGGAGGAGCAGGTTTTAACTATGGCTACACCTTC CASSIGGAGFNYGYTF
few TRBD2 TRBJ2-1 TRBV5-8 TGTGCCAGCAGCTTGGGGGCTAGCGGCCACAATGAGCAGTTCTTC CASSLGASGHNEQFF
. TRBD2 TRBJ2-1 TRBV29-1 TGCAGCGAGTTAGCGGGCTCCTACAATGAGCAGTTCTTC CSELAGSYNEQFF
. . TRBJ1-1 TRBV7-2 TGTGCCAGCAGCTTAGGGGGGCTGGGAAACACTGAAGCTTTCTTT CASSLGGLGNTEAFF